The rows below give T cell receptor beta chains drawn from one sample of a study of T cell responses to AZD1222 COVID-19 vaccine. Only in-frame clones appear in the TCRdb table, and some are missing; sequencing was by immunoSEQ multiplex PCR. This table holds about 140,000 clones, around 90% found once. This sample comprised peripheral blood, obtained on day 0 of AZD1222 vaccination. These receptors were taken from an adult in good health. The conserved cysteine and the conserved F or W are not part of the CDR3 here.

cdr3_aa,v_call
ASSVGGGRYTGELF,TRBV5-4
ASKTGASEKLF,TRBV3-1/TRBV3-2
ASSLDANYEQY,TRBV5-5
ASKDGWAVGTDTQY,TRBV27
ASSNRQTGNNEKLF,TRBV28
ASSLGGLSSYEQY,TRBV27
ATSRGEASGFRYEQY,TRBV15
ASSLYSGLAEKLF,TRBV5-8
ASSYRTGVDKLF,TRBV6-5
ASSGDDTNQETQY,TRBV5-6
ASSIEGAYGYT,TRBV19
ASSLGLAEQY,TRBV5-4
ASSLDPAMNTEAF,TRBV5-1
ASSQEGHTIY,TRBV3-1/TRBV3-2
ASSLVGYGEKLF,TRBV5-6